A single sample gave rise to the 11 T cell receptor beta chains below, sequenced in a study of blood T cell repertoires in COVID-19. Profiled with immunoSEQ multiplex PCR; TCRdb holds only in-frame clones, not every one. The sample carries 450,000 to 500,000 clones, 88% recorded once. Source material: PBMCs or T cells enriched from blood (not recorded which). Receptors originate from a woman aged 60-75 years who had recovered from COVID-19.

This sequence joins TRBV5-5 and TRBJ1-3; D is undetermined. CDR1 and CDR2 from the germline V gene are SGHKS and YYEKEE (reference sequence). Trimming left V 0 bases short and J 4 bases short, with 8 bases between. The CDR3 is 14 residues long. The CDR3 region has the DNA TGTGCCAGCAGCTTGGCCAACTCAGGAAACACCATATATTTT. Translating it yields CASSLANSGNTIYF.

The rearrangement links TRBV19 to TRBJ2-2; D remains unclear. Per germline, CDR1 LNHDA and CDR2 SQIVND (reference sequence). The CDR3 has 15 residues. V was clipped by 7 bases and J by 0 bases, with 12 bases between them. CDR3 sequence reads: CASTPSLPNTGELFF. CDR3 DNA: TGTGCCAGTACCCCATCCCTACCGAACACCGGGGAGCTGTTTTTT.

CDR3 DNA sequence: TGTGCCTGGTCTTACACCGGACAGGCCTCTAACTATGGCTACACCTTC. As protein: CAWSYTGQASNYGYTF. The V call is TRBV30, the J call TRBJ1-2; 7 nucleotides line up with TRBD1. This CDR3 has 16 amino acids. In germline, CDR1 is GTSNPN, CDR2 SVGIG (reference sequence). V was pared by 5 bases and J by 0 bases, with 12 bases of the junction left unmatched.

The chain is built from TRBV19 and TRBJ1-1, with TRBD1 matching 7 bases. The CDR3 totals 13 residues. Losses at the gene ends were 5 bases for V and 10 bases for J; bases not matched to a gene: 10. Germline lookup yields CDR1 LNHDA and CDR2 SQIVND (reference sequence). The CDR3 nucleotides are TGTGCCAGTAGTGCTAAAGCCCGGACAGGAGCTTTCTTT. It translates to CASSAKARTGAFF.

This chain connects TRBV18 to TRBJ1-1; TRBD1 matches 10 bases. J lost 9 bases, V lost 3 bases, and 1 base had no gene match. CDR3 length: 12 residues. In germline, CDR1 is KGHSH, CDR2 LQKENI. CDR3 protein: CASSPDRGKAFF. In DNA, the CDR3 is TGTGCCAGCTCACCGGACAGGGGGAAAGCTTTCTTT.

The chain links TRBV3-1 (or the pseudogene TRBV3-2) to TRBJ2-3; TRBD2 aligns across 7 bases. The trim removed 4 bases at V and 5 bases at J, leaving 3 bases unmatched. This CDR3 is built from 13 residues. Germline CDR1 reads LGHDT; CDR2 reads YNNKEL (reference sequence). CDR3 sequence reads: CASSRAGEDTQYF. CDR3 coding DNA: TGTGCCAGCAGCCGGGCGGGGGAAGATACGCAGTATTTT.

The chain has TRBV30 and TRBJ2-3; D uncertain. The CDR3 has 11 amino acids. Germline CDR1 reads GTSNPN; CDR2 reads SVGIG (reference sequence). V was clipped by 1 base and J by 5 bases, with 4 bases between them. The CDR3: CAWSALDTQYF. CDR3 DNA sequence: TGTGCCTGGAGTGCCCTAGATACGCAGTATTTT.

The chain joins TRBV29-1 to TRBJ1-5; no clear D gene. The CDR3 consists of 12 residues. From germline, CDR1 is SQVTM and CDR2 ANQGSEA. V lost 8 bases and J lost 9, with 17 bases in between. CDR3 DNA: TGCAGCAACCGGGTCCCGAACGGGCCCCAGCATTTT. Its translation is CSNRVPNGPQHF.

This clone was seen many times. The chain employs TRBV4-1 and TRBJ1-6; D is perhaps TRBD1 (5 bases). This CDR3 has 14 amino acids. The germline CDR1 and CDR2 sequences are MGHRA and YSYEKL. V was clipped by 0 bases and J by 10 bases, with 10 bases between them. CDR3 sequence: CASSQEGGKSPLHF. CDR3 DNA sequence: TGCGCCAGCAGCCAAGAGGGGGGAAAATCACCCCTCCACTTT.

A note on this clone: This sample also contains other DNA sequences that code for the same CDR3. V usage is TRBV6-5 and J usage is TRBJ1-5; 7 bases match TRBD1. The V segment lost 6 bases and the J segment 5 bases; nucleotides outside the gene matches: 1. Per germline, CDR1 MNHEY and CDR2 SVGAGI. This CDR3 is built from 12 residues. This CDR3 reads CASRTGDQPQHF. Written as DNA, the CDR3 is TGTGCCAGCAGAACAGGGGATCAGCCCCAGCATTTT.

With regard to this clone: The sample has other DNA sequences that encode this CDR3 too. The rearrangement links TRBV3-1 (or the pseudogene TRBV3-2) to TRBJ1-1; 9 bases fit TRBD1. CDR1 is LGHDT, CDR2 YNNKEL, per germline (reference sequence). There are 14 residues in the CDR3. Trimming took 3 bases from V and 4 from J; bases not matched to a gene: 3. CDR3 sequence: CASSQGQGGTEAFF. The DNA for the CDR3 is TGTGCCAGCAGCCAGGGACAGGGTGGCACTGAAGCTTTCTTT.